The 22 T cell receptor beta chains below were found in one sample sequenced in a study of T cell repertoires in cytomegalovirus infection. A single record per CDR3 protein comes from TCRdb applying MiXCR to the reads. The data hold more than 400,000 distinct CDR3 sequences, with around a quarter observed a single time. Sample: PBMCs. The receptors derive from a human donor in good health (CMV status not recorded). Some clones in this sample may be carry-over from other donors' samples.

The V call is TRBV19, the J call TRBJ1-1; no clear D gene. This CDR3 has 15 residues. The germline CDR1 and CDR2 sequences are LNHDA and SQIVND (reference sequence). V was shortened by 5 bases and J by 1 base, with 14 bases between the two germline ends. CDR3: CASSEGRRRNTEAFF. The CDR3 DNA reads TGTGCCAGTAGTGAAGGGCGACGGAGGAACACTGAAGCTTTCTTT.

This chain joins TRBV2 and TRBJ2-2; D remains unclear. CDR3 size: 15 residues. Looked up from germline, CDR1 is SNHLY and CDR2 is FYNNEI. V was pared by 3 bases and J by 1 base, with 9 bases between. This CDR3 is CASSDVQVNTGELFF. DNA for the CDR3: TGTGCCAGCAGTGATGTTCAGGTGAACACCGGGGAGCTGTTTTTT.

The chain combines TRBV6-1 with TRBJ2-2, with D maybe TRBD1 (6 bases). The V gene's germline CDR1 is MNHNS and CDR2 SASEGT. CDR3 length equals 13 residues. V was shortened by 2 bases and J by 7 bases, with 8 bases between the two germline ends. In nucleotides, the CDR3 is TGTGCCAGCAGTGAAAGGGGGTACGGGGAGCTGTTTTTT. Its protein product is CASSERGYGELFF.

The chain has TRBV7-3 and TRBJ1-1; 7 bases map to TRBD1. CDR3 length: 14 amino acids. The germline CDR1 and CDR2 sequences are SGHTA and FQGTGA. With 5 bases clipped from V and 6 bases from J, the junction kept 9 bases outside the gene matches. The CDR3 DNA sequence: TGTGCCAGCAGCCCCGAAAGACAGGGTTCTGAAGCTTTCTTT. This sequence encodes CASSPERQGSEAFF.

Concerning this clonotype: Relative to the germline gene, one junction end is altered; a read error may explain this. The V and J genes are TRBV24-1 and TRBJ2-7, with 8 bases identical to TRBD1. The length of the CDR3 is 12 residues. CDR1 is KGHDR, CDR2 SFDVKD, per germline. CDR3 region: CDDRGPSYEQYF. The CDR3 DNA reads as TGCGACGACAGGGGCCCATCCTACGAGCAGTACTTC.

The chain is built from TRBV6-1 and TRBJ2-7; D perhaps matches TRBD1 (6 bases). The germline V and J ends were trimmed by 4 bases and 3 bases, with 16 bases remaining between them. Germline lookup yields CDR1 MNHNS and CDR2 SASEGT. The CDR3 has 15 residues. In nucleotides, the CDR3 is TGTGCCAGCAGTGTAGGGGGTAACGGAGGCTACGAGCAGTACGTC. Its translation: CASSVGGNGGYEQYV.

V and J are TRBV30 and TRBJ1-6; maybe TRBD1 (5 bases). The germline V gene encodes CDR1 GTSNPN and CDR2 SVGIG (reference sequence). This CDR3 has 13 amino acids. Trimming removed 3 bases from V and 7 bases from J, with 10 bases in between. CDR3 nucleotides: TGTGCCTGGAGGGGACCTATCAATTCACCCCTCCACTTT. Translated: CAWRGPINSPLHF.

A few counts support this clonotype. The chain couples TRBV7-9 to TRBJ1-2, with D maybe TRBD1 (6 bases). The CDR3 has 13 amino acids. CDR1 is SEHNR, CDR2 FQNEAQ, per germline (reference sequence). V gave up 5 bases and J gave up 7 bases, with 14 bases separating them. The CDR3 DNA follows: TGTGCCAGCAGCCCCGACAGGATGCGTGGCTACACCTTC. It is translated as CASSPDRMRGYTF. Together with reference TRBV7-9 and TRBJ1-2, the CDR3 gives the full variable domain: DTGVSQNPRHKITKRGQNVTFRCDPISEHNRLYWYRQTLGQGPEFLTYFQNEAQLEKSRLLSDRFSAERPKGSFSTLEIQRTEQGDSAMYLCASSPDRMRGYTFGSGTRLTVV.

This clonotype was found a few times. The DNA of the CDR3 is TGTGCCAGCAGTCCAACTAGCGGGGCCCCTATTCCGCAGTATTTT. Its translation is CASSPTSGAPIPQYF. The V gene is TRBV12-3 or TRBV12-4, the J gene TRBJ2-3, with 10 bases matching TRBD2. CDR3 length: 15 amino acids. Trimming removed 5 bases from V and 10 bases from J; junction bases left unmatched: 12.

This clonotype was detected a few times. The chain has TRBV7-2 and TRBJ1-2; TRBD1 is a possible D gene (5 bases). The CDR3 loop spans 17 amino acids. Germline CDR1 SGHTA, CDR2 FQGNSA. Trimming stripped 3 bases from V and 3 bases from J, with 20 bases between. The CDR3 coding sequence is TGTGCCAGCAGCTTGGCCCCTTTAGGGCAGGGTGACTATGGCTACACCTTC. This encodes CASSLAPLGQGDYGYTF.

V gene TRBV2 combines with J gene TRBJ1-5; 11 bases agree with TRBD1. The ends lost 8 bases at V and 5 bases at J; junction bases unmatched: 8. Germline values: CDR1 SNHLY, CDR2 FYNNEI. The CDR3 is 15 residues long. The CDR3 nucleotides are TGTGCCAGCGGAGGGACAGGGGGGACAGATCAGCCCCAGCATTTT. Amino acid sequence: CASGGTGGTDQPQHF.

This clonotype was counted at least ten times. The chain is built from TRBV7-8 and TRBJ2-5; D gene uncertain. CDR1 and CDR2 (germline): SGHVS, FQNEAQ. V dropped 3 bases and J dropped 1 base, with 6 bases sitting between them. The CDR3 spans 13 residues. Here the CDR3 reads CASSFLVQETQYF. DNA for the CDR3: TGTGCCAGCAGCTTTCTAGTCCAAGAGACCCAGTACTTC.

This sequence joins TRBV28 and TRBJ1-5; possibly TRBD1 for D (5 bases). V was shortened by 1 base and J by 5 bases, with 12 bases between the two germline ends. Germline CDR1 is MDHEN and CDR2 is SYDVKM. The CDR3 covers 15 residues. CDR3 loop: CASSLSARADQPQHF. In DNA form, the CDR3 reads TGTGCCAGCAGTTTATCAGCCAGGGCGGATCAGCCCCAGCATTTT.

The V call is TRBV11-2, the J call TRBJ1-3; TRBD1 agrees at 7 bases. Per the germline V gene, CDR1 is SGHAT and CDR2 is FQNNGV. The CDR3 totals 15 residues. The V and J ends lost 3 bases and 0 bases, in that order; junction bases with no gene match: 2. CDR3 DNA: TGTGCCAGCAGCTTGGGACAGACCTCTGGAAACACCATATATTTT. As protein: CASSLGQTSGNTIYF. Full variable domain (rest looked up from reference TRBV11-2 and TRBJ1-3): EAGVAQSPRYKIIEKRQSVAFWCNPISGHATLYWYQQILGQGPKLLIQFQNNGVVDDSQLPKDRFSAERLKGVDSTLKIQPAKLEDSAVYLCASSLGQTSGNTIYFGEGSWLTVV.

The chain combines TRBV19 with TRBJ1-1; no firm D call. Deletions cut 0 bases from V and 11 bases from J, with 13 bases between. Germline V gene data show CDR1 as LNHDA and CDR2 as SQIVND (reference sequence). The CDR3 spans 13 residues. CDR3 DNA sequence: TGTGCCAGTAGTATAGACCCCCGCGCTCGTGCTTTCTTT. It is translated as CASSIDPRARAFF.

CDR3 sequence (DNA): TGTGCCAGCAGTGGAAACAGGGTCCGAGGTGAAGCTTTCTTT. Amino acids: CASSGNRVRGEAFF. The chain employs TRBV6-2 or TRBV6-3 and TRBJ1-1; perhaps TRBD1 as D (6 bases). In germline, CDR1 is MNHEY, CDR2 SVGEGT. The CDR3 is made up of 14 amino acids. V lost 5 bases, J lost 7 bases, and 17 bases lay in between.

The rearrangement uses TRBV4-1 and TRBJ2-7; D unclear. CDR1 and CDR2 (germline): MGHRA, YSYEKL. This CDR3 contains 14 residues. V was cut by 0 bases and J by 0 bases, with 6 bases left in between. CDR3 region: CASSQDGGSYEQYF. CDR3 DNA sequence: TGCGCCAGCAGCCAAGATGGTGGCTCCTACGAGCAGTACTTC.

This clonotype was observed a few times. The genes are TRBV12-3 or TRBV12-4 and TRBJ1-3; D gene unclear. The CDR3 consists of 14 residues. The V gene lost 3 bases and the J gene lost 4 bases, with 10 bases spanning the gap. The CDR3 loop reads CASSFRGVGNTIYF. The CDR3 DNA reads TGTGCCAGCAGTTTTCGGGGTGTCGGAAACACCATATATTTT.

This clonotype was seen only a few times. The CDR3 is CASSVTGSTGELFF. The CDR3 DNA reads TGTGCCAGCAGCGTAACCGGGAGCACCGGGGAGCTGTTTTTT. The rearrangement joins TRBV5-6 to TRBJ2-2, with a weak D call TRBD2 (6 bases). The CDR3 has 14 residues. V was clipped by 4 bases and J by 4 bases, with 11 bases between them. Germline V CDR1 and CDR2: SGHDT, YYEEEE.

The gene calls are TRBV4-1 and TRBJ2-7; TRBD1 aligns across 7 bases. The CDR3 is 15 residues long. Trimming removed 5 bases from V and 2 bases from J; junction bases left unmatched: 9. The germline V gene encodes CDR1 MGHRA and CDR2 YSYEKL. CDR3 sequence (DNA): TGCGCCAGCAGCTCACACCGGGACAGAGCCTACGAGCAGTACTTC. Translating gives CASSSHRDRAYEQYF.

The genes are TRBV5-1 and TRBJ2-4; TRBD2 matches at 12 bases. There are 18 residues in the CDR3. V gave up 2 bases and J gave up 1 base; unmatched junction bases: 7. Looked up from germline, CDR1 is SGHRS and CDR2 is YFSETQ. The CDR3 sequence: CASSLTGLAGTAKNIQYF. CDR3 bases: TGCGCCAGCAGCTTAACCGGACTAGCGGGAACGGCCAAAAACATTCAGTACTTC.

Many counts were recorded for this clonotype. The chain recombines TRBV12-3 or TRBV12-4 with TRBJ1-5; 9 bases agree with TRBD1. V lost 6 bases and J lost 11; bases outside the gene matches: 14. This CDR3 has 15 residues. The CDR3 loop reads CASRSTGGAGEAQHF. The CDR3 bases are TGTGCCAGCAGATCCACAGGGGGCGCAGGGGAGGCCCAGCATTTT.